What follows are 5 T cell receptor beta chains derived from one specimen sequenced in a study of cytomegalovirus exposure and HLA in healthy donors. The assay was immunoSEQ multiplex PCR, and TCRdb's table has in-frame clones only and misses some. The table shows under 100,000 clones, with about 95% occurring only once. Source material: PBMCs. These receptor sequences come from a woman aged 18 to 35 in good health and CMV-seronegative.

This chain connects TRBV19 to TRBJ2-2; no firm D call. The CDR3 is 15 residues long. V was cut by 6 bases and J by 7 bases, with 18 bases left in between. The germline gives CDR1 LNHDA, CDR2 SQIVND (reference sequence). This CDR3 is CASSPRVYIGGELFF. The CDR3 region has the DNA TGTGCCAGTAGCCCCCGGGTCTACATCGGCGGGGAGCTGTTTTTT.

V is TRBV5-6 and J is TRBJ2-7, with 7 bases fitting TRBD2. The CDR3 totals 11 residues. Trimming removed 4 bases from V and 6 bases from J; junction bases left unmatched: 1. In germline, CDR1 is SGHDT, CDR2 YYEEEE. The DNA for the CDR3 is TGTGCCAGCAGCCGGGAGGTCGAGCAGTACTTC. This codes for CASSREVEQYF.

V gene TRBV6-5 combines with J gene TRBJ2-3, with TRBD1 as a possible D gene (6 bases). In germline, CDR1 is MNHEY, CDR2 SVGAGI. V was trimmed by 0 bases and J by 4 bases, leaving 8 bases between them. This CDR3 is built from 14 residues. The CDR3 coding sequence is TGTGCCAGCAGTTACTCGGGGGCTCCAGATACGCAGTATTTT. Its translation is CASSYSGAPDTQYF.

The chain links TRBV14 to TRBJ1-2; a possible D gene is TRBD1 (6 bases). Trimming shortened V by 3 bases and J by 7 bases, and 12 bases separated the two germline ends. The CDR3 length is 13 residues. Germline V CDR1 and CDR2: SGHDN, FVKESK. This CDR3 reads CASSHRTVGGYTF. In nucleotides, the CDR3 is TGTGCCAGCAGCCATAGGACAGTTGGTGGCTACACCTTC.

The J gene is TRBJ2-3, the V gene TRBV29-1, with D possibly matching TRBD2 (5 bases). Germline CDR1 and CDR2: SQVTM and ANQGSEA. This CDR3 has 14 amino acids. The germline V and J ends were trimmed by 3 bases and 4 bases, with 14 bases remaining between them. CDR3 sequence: CSVESSGYADTQYF. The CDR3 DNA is TGCAGCGTTGAGTCGAGCGGCTATGCAGATACGCAGTATTTT.